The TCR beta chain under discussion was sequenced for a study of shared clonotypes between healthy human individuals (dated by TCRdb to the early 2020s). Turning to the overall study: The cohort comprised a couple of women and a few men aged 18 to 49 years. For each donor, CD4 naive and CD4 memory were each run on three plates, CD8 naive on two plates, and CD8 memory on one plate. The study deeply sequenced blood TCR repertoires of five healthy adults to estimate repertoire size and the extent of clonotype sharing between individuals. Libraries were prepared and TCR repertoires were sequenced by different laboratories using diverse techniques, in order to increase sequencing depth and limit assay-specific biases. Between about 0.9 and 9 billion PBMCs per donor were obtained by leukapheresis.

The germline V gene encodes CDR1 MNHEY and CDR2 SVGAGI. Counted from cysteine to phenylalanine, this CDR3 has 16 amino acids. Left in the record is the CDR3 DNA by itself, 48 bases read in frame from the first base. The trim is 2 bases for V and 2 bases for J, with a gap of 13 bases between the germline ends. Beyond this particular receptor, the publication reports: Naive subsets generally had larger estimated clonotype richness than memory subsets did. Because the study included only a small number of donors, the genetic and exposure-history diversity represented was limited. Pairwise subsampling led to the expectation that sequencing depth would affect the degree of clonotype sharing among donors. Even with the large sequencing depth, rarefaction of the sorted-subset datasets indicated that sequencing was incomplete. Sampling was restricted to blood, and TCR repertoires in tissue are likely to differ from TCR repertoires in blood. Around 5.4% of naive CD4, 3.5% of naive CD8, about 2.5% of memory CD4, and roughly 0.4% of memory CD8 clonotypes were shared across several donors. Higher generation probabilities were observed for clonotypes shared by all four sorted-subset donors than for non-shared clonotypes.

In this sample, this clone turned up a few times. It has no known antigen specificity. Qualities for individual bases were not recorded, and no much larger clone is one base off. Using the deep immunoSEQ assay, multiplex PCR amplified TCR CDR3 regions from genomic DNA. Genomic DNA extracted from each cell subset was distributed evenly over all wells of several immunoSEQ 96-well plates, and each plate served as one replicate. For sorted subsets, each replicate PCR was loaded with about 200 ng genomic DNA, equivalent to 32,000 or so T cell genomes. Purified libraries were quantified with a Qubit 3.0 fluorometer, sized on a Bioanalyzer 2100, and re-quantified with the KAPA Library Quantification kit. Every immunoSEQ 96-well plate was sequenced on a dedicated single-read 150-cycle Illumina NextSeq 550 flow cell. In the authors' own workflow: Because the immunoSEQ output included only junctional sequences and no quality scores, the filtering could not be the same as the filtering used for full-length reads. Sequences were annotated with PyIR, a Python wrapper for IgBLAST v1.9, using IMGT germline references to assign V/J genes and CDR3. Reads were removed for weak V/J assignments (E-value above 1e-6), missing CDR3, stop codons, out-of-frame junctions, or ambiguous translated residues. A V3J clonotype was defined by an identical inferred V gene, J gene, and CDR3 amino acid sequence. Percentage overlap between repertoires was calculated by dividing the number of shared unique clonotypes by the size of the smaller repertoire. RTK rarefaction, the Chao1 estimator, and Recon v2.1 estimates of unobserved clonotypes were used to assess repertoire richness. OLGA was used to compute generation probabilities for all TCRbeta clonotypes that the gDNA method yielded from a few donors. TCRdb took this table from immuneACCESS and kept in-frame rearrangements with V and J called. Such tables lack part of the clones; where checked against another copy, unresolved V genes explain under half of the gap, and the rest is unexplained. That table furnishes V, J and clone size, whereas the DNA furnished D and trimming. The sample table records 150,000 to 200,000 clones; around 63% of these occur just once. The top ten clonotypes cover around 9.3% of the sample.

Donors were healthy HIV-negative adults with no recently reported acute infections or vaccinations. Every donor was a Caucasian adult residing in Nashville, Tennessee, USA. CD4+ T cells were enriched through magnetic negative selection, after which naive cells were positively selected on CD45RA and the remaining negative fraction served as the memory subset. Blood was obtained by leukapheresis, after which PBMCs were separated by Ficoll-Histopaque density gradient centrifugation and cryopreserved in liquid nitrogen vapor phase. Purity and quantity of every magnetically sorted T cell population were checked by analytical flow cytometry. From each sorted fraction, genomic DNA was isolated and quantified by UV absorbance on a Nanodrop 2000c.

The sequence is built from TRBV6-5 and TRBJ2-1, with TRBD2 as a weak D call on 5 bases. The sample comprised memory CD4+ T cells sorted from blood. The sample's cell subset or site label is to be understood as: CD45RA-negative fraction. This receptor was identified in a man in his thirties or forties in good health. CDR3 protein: CASSYRGSHPYNEQFF. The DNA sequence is TGTGCCAGCAGTTACCGAGGGAGCCACCCCTACAATGAGCAGTTCTTC.